Below, 2 T cell receptor beta chains from the same sample are listed, as sequenced in a study of cytomegalovirus exposure and HLA in healthy donors. Use of 60 Vbeta and 13 Jbeta primers characterized the PCR. Libraries were prepared by immunoSEQ multiplex PCR; TCRdb keeps only in-frame clonotypes and omits some of them. The profile shows about 150,000 clones, about 72% of them singletons. Sequencing was carried out using PBMCs. The receptors originated from a man aged 60 to 75 in good health and CMV-seronegative.

The rearrangement links TRBV11-2 to TRBJ1-2; a possible D gene is TRBD1 (5 bases). The germline V and J ends were trimmed by 3 bases and 5 bases, with 16 bases remaining between them. CDR1 and CDR2 (germline): SGHAT, FQNNGV. The CDR3 has 15 residues. The CDR3: CASSFGTGSTYGYTF. Here the CDR3 DNA reads TGTGCCAGCAGCTTCGGCACAGGATCGACATATGGCTACACCTTC.

This chain joins TRBV30 and TRBJ1-1; D is ambiguous. Germline V CDR1 and CDR2: GTSNPN, SVGIG (reference sequence). CDR3 size: 12 residues. DNA for the CDR3: TGTGCTCGGGCGGGGTCGGGCACTGAAGCTTTCTTT. It yields the protein CARAGSGTEAFF.